These 7 T cell receptor beta chains came from one sample sequenced in a study of T cell repertoires in cytomegalovirus infection. Their recognized antigens are unknown. In TCRdb, the reads were re-called with MiXCR into one record per CDR3 protein. The sample shows 84,000 or so distinct CDR3 sequences, approximately 46% of them seen only once. The input for sequencing was CD8+ T cells from cultured PBMCs, taken from culture after CMV antigen stimulation. The origin of the receptors is a human donor in good health (CMV status not recorded). Some clones in this sample may be carry-over from other donors' samples.

The chain carries TRBV6-1 and TRBJ2-1; 7 bases line up with TRBD1. CDR3 length: 17 amino acids. V shed 8 bases and J 4 bases; nucleotides not matched to a gene: 17. Per germline, CDR1 MNHNS and CDR2 SASEGT. This CDR3 reads CASRVPTGELWYNEQFF. CDR3 nucleotides: TGTGCCAGCCGTGTCCCTACAGGGGAATTGTGGTACAATGAGCAGTTCTTC.

This clonotype was counted a few times. This chain uses TRBV7-8 with TRBJ2-7, with D perhaps TRBD1 (6 bases). The ends were cut back, 5 bases at V and 3 bases at J, with 14 bases in the middle. Germline loops: CDR1 SGHVS, CDR2 FQNEAQ. The CDR3 loop spans 14 amino acids. Here the CDR3 DNA reads TGTGCCAGCAGCCACCCCGAGGGGGACTACGAGCAGTACTTC. The encoded protein is CASSHPEGDYEQYF.

The chain links TRBV5-6 to TRBJ1-2; 7 nucleotides agree with TRBD1. The V gene end was trimmed by 1 base and the J gene end by 8 bases; junction bases not matched to a gene: 5. The germline V gene has CDR1 SGHDT and CDR2 YYEEEE. The CDR3 is 13 residues long. The CDR3 region has the DNA TGTGCCAGCAGCTTGAAAGGGGGCCGGGGCTACACCTTC. Protein: CASSLKGGRGYTF.

This clonotype was recorded once. The gene calls are TRBV7-2 and TRBJ2-5, with no clear D. CDR1 and CDR2 from the germline V gene are SGHTA and FQGNSA. The CDR3 length is 14 residues. Trimming cost V 3 bases and J 5 bases, with 13 bases left between them. The CDR3: CASSFVLRPETQYF. CDR3 bases: TGTGCCAGCAGCTTCGTACTACGTCCTGAGACCCAGTACTTC.

The chain uses TRBV5-4 and TRBJ2-7; 7 nucleotides agree with TRBD2. The CDR3 is made up of 17 amino acids. V lost 4 bases to trimming and J lost 4 bases; unmatched junction nucleotides: 17. Germline lookup yields CDR1 SGHNT and CDR2 YYREEE (reference sequence). CDR3 nucleotide sequence: TGTGCCAGCAGCCCCGAGGCCGCCAGCGGGATGGTGTACGAGCAGTACTTC. Encoded protein: CASSPEAASGMVYEQYF.

This clonotype was found a few times. The V call is TRBV12-3 or TRBV12-4, the J call TRBJ1-2; D not certain. There are 14 residues in the CDR3. V shed 4 bases and J shed 2 bases, with 11 bases lying between them. The CDR3 DNA sequence: TGTGCCAGCAGTTACTCCGGGAAGAACTATGGCTACACCTTC. It codes for CASSYSGKNYGYTF.

The chain links TRBV6-5 to TRBJ2-5, with D perhaps matching TRBD2 (7 bases). CDR3 length: 16 residues. Germline values: CDR1 MNHEY, CDR2 SVGAGI. The V gene lost 10 bases and the J gene lost 5 bases, with 26 bases spanning the gap. The CDR3 reads CATEVLSGGFKETQYF. The CDR3 DNA is TGTGCCACTGAAGTGTTATCGGGGGGCTTTAAGGAGACCCAGTACTTC.